The clone carrying this TCR beta chain occurred a few times. Its specificity is not known. This entry belongs to a study of cytomegalovirus exposure and HLA in healthy donors. The study ran its PCR with 60 Vbeta and 13 Jbeta primers. As processed by the authors: In a later analysis, approximately 80 million unique TCR beta chains included roughly 11 million shared by two or more donors. The data were produced by immunoSEQ multiplex PCR, yet TCRdb's version contains in-frame clones alone and is incomplete. V, J and clone size derive from that table, while D and trimming were established from the DNA sequence. The sample has about 210,000 clones; 82% are singletons. Study-wide findings and caveats: Later on, a genetic analysis was performed. It linked a missense variant in DCLRE1C with V- and J-gene trimming of TCR beta.

Germline CDR1 and CDR2: GTSNPN and SVGIG (reference sequence). With 5 bases clipped from V and 6 bases from J, the junction kept 8 bases outside the gene matches. There are 14 residues in the CDR3. Unrecorded immune exposure was likely among donors, who were nominally healthy when sampled. The receptor was derived from a man aged 35 to 55 in good health and CMV-seropositive. The J gene is TRBJ2-1, the V gene TRBV30; 9 bases fit TRBD2. Sequences were obtained from PBMCs. The CDR3 coding sequence is TGTGCCTGGGTCAGGGGACTAGCCTTCAATGAGCAGTTCTTC. The encoded protein is CAWVRGLAFNEQFF.